This T cell receptor (beta chain) appears in the sequencing data of a study of cytotoxic CD8 clonotypes in ibrutinib-treated CLL (dated by TCRdb to the early 2020s). At the level of the whole study: The cohort was composed of about 10 relapsed/refractory and around 14 treatment-naive patients; IGHV unmutated status was identified in approximately 17 patients. Cryopreserved peripheral blood mononuclear cells were collected before treatment, at response, and at either disease progression or sustained remission. Responses were partial in roughly 24 patients and complete in 2; after median roughly 69 months follow-up, about 14 stayed in remission and approximately twelve progressed. Samples averaged around 280,000 productive templates and tens of thousands of productive rearrangements. Patients were still on ibrutinib when every remission and progressive disease sample was collected. The response samples were drawn at a median of roughly eleven months into treatment, with a range of roughly 6 to 36 months. Longitudinal samples were available for about 30% of the 86 trial participants. What the work shows at the level of the full study, not this receptor alone: Public clonotypes were rare and either shrank or stayed stable during treatment, and the rise in clonality at ibrutinib response reflected expansion of private clonotypes. At ibrutinib response clonality went up, during sustained remission it held steady, and at progression it dropped back toward baseline. Sampling times were not matched between patients in sustained remission and patients whose disease was progressing, and lymph node repertoires were not examined. At baseline, clonality was higher than in age-matched healthy donors and showed a strong correlation with circulating CD8+ T-cell counts.

Each clonotype received, on average, around 10x coverage in deep resolution sequencing performed on a MiSeq, where the target depth lay between 1 in 1 million and 1 in 200,000 T cells. TCR beta libraries were generated with the immunoSEQ hsTCRB Kit. The authors processed their data as follows. Data were analyzed with ImmunoSEQ Data Assistant and ImmunoSEQ Analyzer, with V, D and J genes assigned per IMGT definitions. Clonality, which ranges from 0 to 1, was calculated by subtracting the normalized Shannon entropy of productive rearrangement frequencies from one. Public clonotype analysis was restricted to overrepresented clonotypes comprising at least 0.05% of each patient's repertoire. Repertoires from about a dozen age-matched healthy donors in immuneACCESS were used as clonality controls. In its TCRdb copy, this immuneACCESS table keeps in-frame sequences only and misses some clones. Where compared with another copy, unresolved V genes explain less than half of these, and the others have no known cause. V and J calls and clone size are those listed in that table; D and trimming were worked out from the DNA. The sample includes 200,000 to 250,000 clones, with roughly three quarters observed a single time. Of the sample, 5.9% is held by the ten largest clones.

Sample time point, as interpreted from the label and publication: 12 to 13 months on ibrutinib. Roughly 2 micrograms of genomic DNA were extracted from cryopreserved PBMCs for TCR beta library preparation. Longitudinal blood samples from CLL patients on ibrutinib monotherapy underwent high-throughput TCR beta sequencing. Patients were enrolled in a phase 2 open-label single-center ibrutinib monotherapy trial. Concerning this clone itself: The antigen this receptor binds is unknown. Qualities for individual bases were not recorded, and no much larger clone is one base off.

Sequences GTSNPN (CDR1) and SVGIG (CDR2) are obtained from the germline V gene (reference sequence). From the cysteine through the phenylalanine, the CDR3 covers 14 amino acids. The sequence is cut down to CDR3 DNA, 42 bases in frame from base 1. V loses 0 bases at its end and J loses 7 bases; junction bases beyond the gene matches: 4. The chain uses TRBV30 and TRBJ1-4, and 8 bases in between align with TRBD1. This receptor was identified in a human donor with chronic lymphocytic leukemia. The source was PBMCs, collected after 12 months of ibrutinib treatment. Here is the DNA: TGTGCCTGGAGTGTACCAGGGGGCGGTGAAAAACTGTTTTTT. Its protein reads: CAWSVPGGGEKLFF.